This TCR beta chain was recorded in a study of T cell repertoires in cytomegalovirus infection. Study conclusions and caveats: Totalled public TCR beta family frequency picked out people who carried CMV plus the relevant HLA.

The CDR3 extends over 15 amino acids. V gave up 4 bases and J gave up 3 bases; unmatched junction bases: 7. The germline V gene encodes CDR1 SNHLY and CDR2 FYNNEI. One entry per CDR3 protein, called by TCRdb with MiXCR from the reads. Counted here are over 100,000 distinct CDR3 sequences, around 28% occurring once; the ten biggest clones make up about three quarters. A few counts support this clonotype. The antigen is unknown. The chain joins TRBV2 to TRBJ2-7; 9 positions agree with TRBD1. The sequenced sample was CD8+ T cells from cultured PBMCs, obtained from culture after CMV antigen stimulation. This TCR was recovered from a human donor in good health (CMV status not recorded). Some clones in this sample may be carry-over from other donors' samples. The chain's CDR3 is CASSGTGGALYEQYF. CDR3 sequence (DNA): TGTGCCAGCAGTGGCACAGGGGGCGCACTCTACGAGCAGTACTTC.